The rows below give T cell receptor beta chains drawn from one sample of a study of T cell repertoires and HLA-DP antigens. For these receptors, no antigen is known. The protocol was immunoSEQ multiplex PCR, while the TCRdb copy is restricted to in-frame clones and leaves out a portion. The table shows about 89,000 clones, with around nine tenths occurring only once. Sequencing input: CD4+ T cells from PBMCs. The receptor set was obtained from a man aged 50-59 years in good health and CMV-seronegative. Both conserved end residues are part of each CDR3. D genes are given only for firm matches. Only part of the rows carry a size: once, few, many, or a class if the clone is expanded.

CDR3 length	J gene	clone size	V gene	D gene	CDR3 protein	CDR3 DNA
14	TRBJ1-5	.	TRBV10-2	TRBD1	CASRLGQGNQPQHF	TGCGCCAGCAGGCTGGGACAGGGGAATCAGCCCCAGCATTTT
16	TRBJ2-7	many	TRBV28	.	CASSLYPGMSSYEQYF	TGTGCCAGCAGTTTATATCCCGGGATGAGCTCCTACGAGCAGTACTTC
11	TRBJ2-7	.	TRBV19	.	CASKRGYEQYF	TGTGCCAGTAAACGGGGCTACGAGCAGTACTTC
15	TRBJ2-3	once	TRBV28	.	CASSFSAGNTDTQYF	TGTGCCAGCAGTTTTAGTGCGGGAAACACAGATACGCAGTATTTT
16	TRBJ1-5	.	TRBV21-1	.	CASSTSRATDNQPQHF	TGTGCCAGCAGCACAAGCAGGGCTACGGACAATCAGCCCCAGCATTTT
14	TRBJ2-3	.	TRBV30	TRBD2	CAYLTSGSTDTQYF	TGTGCCTACCTGACTAGCGGGAGCACAGATACGCAGTATTTT
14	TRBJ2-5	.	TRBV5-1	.	CASSYFDSQETQYF	TGCGCCAGCAGTTACTTCGACAGTCAAGAGACCCAGTACTTC
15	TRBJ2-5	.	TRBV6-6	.	CASSPRRGQRETQYF	TGTGCCAGCAGCCCCAGGAGGGGGCAGAGAGAGACCCAGTACTTC
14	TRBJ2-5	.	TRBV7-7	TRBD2	CASSLGLAGETQYF	TGTGCTAGCAGCTTAGGTCTAGCGGGGGAGACCCAGTACTTC
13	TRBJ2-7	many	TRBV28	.	CASSLPGGYEQYF	TGTGCCAGCAGTTTACCAGGTGGCTACGAGCAGTACTTC
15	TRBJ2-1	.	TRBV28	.	CASSPYPGTVNEQFF	TGTGCCAGCAGCCCCTATCCCGGTACGGTCAATGAGCAGTTCTTC
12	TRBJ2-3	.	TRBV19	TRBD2	CASSMGRGSQYF	TGTGCCAGTAGTATGGGGCGGGGGTCGCAGTATTTT
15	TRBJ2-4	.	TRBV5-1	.	CASSRGHAGENIQYF	TGCGCCAGCAGCCGGGGACACGCTGGGGAAAACATTCAGTACTTC
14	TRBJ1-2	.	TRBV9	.	CASSVDMGGYGYTF	TGTGCCAGCAGCGTAGACATGGGAGGCTATGGCTACACCTTC
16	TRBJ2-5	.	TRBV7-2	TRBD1	CASSPQGQGRGETQYF	TGTGCCAGCAGCCCGCAGGGACAGGGGAGGGGAGAGACCCAGTACTTC
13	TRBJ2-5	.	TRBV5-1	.	CASAEQTQETQYF	TGCGCCAGCGCCGAGCAGACCCAAGAGACCCAGTACTTC
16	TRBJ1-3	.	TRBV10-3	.	CAISESAAVAGNTIYF	TGTGCCATCAGTGAGAGTGCGGCAGTTGCTGGAAACACCATATATTTT
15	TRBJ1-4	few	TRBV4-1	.	CASSQDGTTGEKLFF	TGCGCCAGCAGCCAAGATGGGACAACCGGTGAAAAACTGTTTTTT
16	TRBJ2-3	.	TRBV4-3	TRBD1	CASSQAGDRRADTQYF	TGCGCCAGCAGCCAAGCCGGGGACAGACGAGCAGATACGCAGTATTTT
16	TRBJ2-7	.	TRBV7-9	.	CASSPGTGTTIARQYF	TGTGCCAGCAGCCCTGGAACCGGGACCACGATCGCTCGGCAGTACTTC
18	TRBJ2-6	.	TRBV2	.	CASSESRTARSGANVLTF	TGTGCCAGCAGTGAAAGCCGGACGGCTCGCTCTGGGGCCAACGTCCTGACTTTC
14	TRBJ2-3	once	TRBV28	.	CASSSWASTDTQYF	TGTGCCAGCAGTTCCTGGGCTAGCACAGATACGCAGTATTTT
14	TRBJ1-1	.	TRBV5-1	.	CASSIGQRETEAFF	TGCGCCAGCAGCATCGGGCAGCGGGAGACTGAAGCTTTCTTT
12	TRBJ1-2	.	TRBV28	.	CASSSSSYGYTF	TGTGCCAGCAGTTCCTCTTCCTATGGCTACACCTTC
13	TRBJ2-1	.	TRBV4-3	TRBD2	CASSQDWTSRQFF	TGCGCCAGCAGCCAAGATTGGACTAGCCGGCAGTTCTTC
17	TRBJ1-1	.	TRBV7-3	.	CASSLKPTVTTNTEAFF	TGTGCCAGCAGCTTAAAACCTACGGTGACAACGAACACTGAAGCTTTCTTT
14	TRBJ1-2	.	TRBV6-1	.	CASSEAGQNYGYTF	TGTGCCAGCAGTGAAGCAGGACAGAACTATGGCTACACCTTC
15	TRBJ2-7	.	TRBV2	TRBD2	CASRPRTREGVVQYF	TGTGCCAGCAGGCCCAGGACTAGGGAAGGGGTAGTGCAGTACTTC
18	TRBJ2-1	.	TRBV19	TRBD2	CASSIKASGGTLDNEQFF	TGTGCCAGTAGTATCAAGGCTAGCGGGGGGACCCTAGACAATGAGCAGTTCTTC